This record looks at one T cell receptor (beta chain) sequence and its context. Its antigen is as yet unknown. This sample was taken from a study of cytomegalovirus exposure and HLA in healthy donors. Study-level findings and limits: By a later analysis, the bulk of CMV-associated TCR beta chains appeared HLA-restricted. Several of the most significant clusters appeared linked to common viral pathogens, based on a later analysis.

PCR involved 60 Vbeta and 13 Jbeta primers. The repertoire was sequenced with immunoSEQ multiplex PCR; TCRdb's copy has only in-frame clones and lacks some. The data contain 100,000 to 150,000 clones, roughly 10% of them seen just once; the ten biggest clones take up about 4.7%. Deletions cut 5 bases from V and 4 bases from J, with 14 bases between. The CDR3 totals 14 residues. Germline V gene lookup returns CDR1 SNHLY and CDR2 FYNNEI. This TCR came from a woman between 18 and 30 years old in good health and CMV-seropositive. The chain couples TRBV2 to TRBJ1-1, with TRBD1 as a possible D gene (6 bases). Sequencing was performed on PBMCs. The CDR3 region has the DNA TGTGCCAGCAGTACTTATACAGGGCCCACTGAAGCTTTCTTT. Protein sequence: CASSTYTGPTEAFF.